The source of this T cell receptor beta chain is a study of blood T cells in healthy people across ages. RNA extraction gave at least 5.5 micrograms of total RNA per sample. Then a second PCR, running roughly 7 to 11 cycles, was carried out with a sample-barcoded 5' primer and a J-beta primer mix. MiXCR, applied by TCRdb to the 5' RACE reads, yields one record per CDR3 protein. The table has just under 550,000 distinct CDR3 sequences, less than 25% seen once. This CDR3 is built from 19 residues. The V and J ends lost 0 bases and 5 bases respectively, with 28 bases between them. Looked up from germline, CDR1 is DFQATT and CDR2 is SNEGSKA (reference sequence). About this clonotype itself: Its antigen is undetermined.

Study-wide results and caveats: The unsorted PBMCs prevented any conclusive comparison of naive versus antigen-experienced cells.

These same records also appear under a second study, on T cells of mothers and their children. Turning to that study: Three healthy Caucasian mothers and their six children donated.

This receptor was identified in a boy aged 5-17 years in good health. This chain links TRBV20-1 with TRBJ2-5; the D gene could be TRBD1 or TRBD2 (5 bases each). Sequences were obtained from blood. In nucleotides, the CDR3 is TGCAGTGCTAGAGATGCCGCGGGTCGCCGGGACGTGGTTTCGGAGACCCAGTACTTC. This encodes CSARDAAGRRDVVSETQYF.